This T cell receptor beta chain was obtained from a study of shared clonotypes between healthy human individuals. The CDR3 length is 16 residues. V shed 6 bases, J shed 4 bases, and the junction held 6 bases outside the gene matches. The germline gives CDR1 WNHNN, CDR2 SYGVQD (reference sequence). Naivety among CD8 cells was defined by CD45RO negativity and positive CCR7 selection, thereby excluding terminally differentiated effector memory CD45RA+ cells. Repertoires were generated with immunoSEQ multiplex PCR, while TCRdb's copy carries only in-frame clones and drops some. The sample shows under 600,000 clones, 95% to 98% of them seen only once.

This receptor was identified in a man aged 25-45 years in good health. The chain is built from TRBV10-1 and TRBJ2-3, with 14 bases identical to TRBD2. Input material: naive CD8+ T cells sorted from blood. For the CDR3, the DNA is TGCGCCAGCAGCTCCGGGACTAGCGGGAGTCCAGATACGCAGTATTTT. This codes for CASSSGTSGSPDTQYF.